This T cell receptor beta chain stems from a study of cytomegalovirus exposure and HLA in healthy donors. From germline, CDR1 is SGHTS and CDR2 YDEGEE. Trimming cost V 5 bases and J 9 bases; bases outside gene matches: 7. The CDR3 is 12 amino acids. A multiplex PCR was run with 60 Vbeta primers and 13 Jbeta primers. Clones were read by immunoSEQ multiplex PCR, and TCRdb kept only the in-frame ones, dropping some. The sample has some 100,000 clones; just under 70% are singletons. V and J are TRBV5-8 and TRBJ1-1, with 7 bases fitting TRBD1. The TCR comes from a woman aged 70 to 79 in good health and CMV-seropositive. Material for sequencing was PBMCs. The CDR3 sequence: CASREGTAQAFF. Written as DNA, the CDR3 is TGTGCCAGCAGGGAGGGGACAGCCCAAGCTTTCTTT. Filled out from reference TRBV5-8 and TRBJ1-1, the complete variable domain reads EAGVTQSPTHLIKTRGQQATLRCSPISGHTSVYWYQQALGLGLQFLLWYDEGEERNRGNFPPRFSGRQFPNYSSELNVNALELEDSALYLCASREGTAQAFFGQGTRLTVV.